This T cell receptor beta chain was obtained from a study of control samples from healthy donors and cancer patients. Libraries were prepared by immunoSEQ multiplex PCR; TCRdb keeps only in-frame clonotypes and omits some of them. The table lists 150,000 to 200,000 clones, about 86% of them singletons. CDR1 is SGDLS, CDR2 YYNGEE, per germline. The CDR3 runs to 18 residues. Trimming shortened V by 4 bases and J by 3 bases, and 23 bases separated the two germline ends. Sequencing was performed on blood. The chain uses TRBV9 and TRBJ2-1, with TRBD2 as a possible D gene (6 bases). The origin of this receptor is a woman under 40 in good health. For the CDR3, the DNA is TGTGCCAGCAGCCCAGTAGTAGAGACTAGGATTGACTACAATGAGCAGTTCTTC. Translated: CASSPVVETRIDYNEQFF.